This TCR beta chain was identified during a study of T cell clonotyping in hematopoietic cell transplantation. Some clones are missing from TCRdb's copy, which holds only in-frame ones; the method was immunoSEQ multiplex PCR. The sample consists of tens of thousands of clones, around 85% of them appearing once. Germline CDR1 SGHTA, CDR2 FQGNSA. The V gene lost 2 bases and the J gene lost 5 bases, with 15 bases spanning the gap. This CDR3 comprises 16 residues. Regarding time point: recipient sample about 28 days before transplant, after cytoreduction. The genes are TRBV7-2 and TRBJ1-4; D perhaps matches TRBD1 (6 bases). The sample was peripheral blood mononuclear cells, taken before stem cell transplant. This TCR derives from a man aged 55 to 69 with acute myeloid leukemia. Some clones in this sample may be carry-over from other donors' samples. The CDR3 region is CASSLNRHRANEKLFF. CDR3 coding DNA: TGTGCCAGCAGCTTAAATCGCCACAGGGCGAATGAAAAACTGTTTTTT.